A single sample gave rise to the 20 T cell receptor beta chains below, sequenced in a study of T-cell memory formation after mild COVID-19. TCRdb passed the 5' RACE reads through MiXCR, listing each CDR3 protein once. The data hold 340,000 or so distinct CDR3 sequences, with 10% to 15% observed a single time. Specimen: PBMCs or a T cell subset sorted from them (not recorded which). These receptors came from a man between 18 and 29 years old who had mild COVID-19 (a few samples of this study predate the infection). Cell type and time point are not known.

The gene calls are TRBV7-3 and TRBJ2-3; TRBD2 agrees at 12 bases. J was trimmed by 8 bases and V by 4 bases; bases with no gene match: 10. Looked up from germline, CDR1 is SGHTA and CDR2 is FQGTGA. This CDR3 spans 16 amino acids. The CDR3 protein is CASSSGLAGPRGTQYF. DNA of the CDR3: TGTGCCAGCAGCTCCGGACTAGCGGGGCCCAGGGGTACGCAGTATTTT.

This clonotype was recorded a few times. The chain carries TRBV5-1 and TRBJ2-1, with TRBD2 matching over 7 bases. CDR3 length: 15 amino acids. The junction had 9 bases not matched to a gene; V was cut back by 4 bases and J by 5 bases. The germline CDR1 and CDR2 sequences are SGHRS and YFSETQ. CDR3 in DNA: TGCGCCAGCAGCCCCCGCGTAGCGGGCAACAATGAGCAGTTCTTC. Its protein product is CASSPRVAGNNEQFF.

This clonotype was counted a few times. The gene calls are TRBV20-1 and TRBJ1-6, with 7 positions matching TRBD1. CDR3 size: 16 residues. Germline V CDR1 and CDR2: DFQATT, SNEGSKA (reference sequence). The ends lost 3 bases at V and 4 bases at J; junction bases unmatched: 9. The CDR3 nucleotides are TGCAGTGCTAGGAACAGGGGCAACGTTTATAATTCACCCCTCCACTTT. Its protein is CSARNRGNVYNSPLHF.

This clonotype turned up a few times. V gene TRBV20-1 combines with J gene TRBJ2-5; 10 bases line up with TRBD2. The CDR3 is 15 amino acids. Trimming removed 5 bases from V and 1 base from J; junction bases left unmatched: 7. Per the germline V gene, CDR1 is DFQATT and CDR2 is SNEGSKA (reference sequence). The CDR3 nucleotides read TGCAGTGCTGTAGCGGGGGGCCAAGTCCAAGAGACCCAGTACTTC. Amino acids: CSAVAGGQVQETQYF.

The chain has TRBV6-5 and TRBJ2-1; D not resolved. The V and J ends lost 5 bases and 4 bases respectively, with 9 bases between them. The CDR3 length is 13 residues. From germline, CDR1 is MNHEY and CDR2 SVGAGI. CDR3 loop: CASSQSRYNEQFF. In DNA, the CDR3 is TGTGCCAGCAGTCAATCGAGATACAATGAGCAGTTCTTC.

This clonotype was recorded a few times. CDR3 nucleotide sequence: TGTGCCAGCAGTGCCGGGGGGGGAGAGACCCAGTACTTC. Its translation is CASSAGGGETQYF. V gene TRBV28 combines with J gene TRBJ2-5, with 8 bases lining up with TRBD2. This CDR3 is built from 13 residues. The germline CDR1 and CDR2 sequences are MDHEN and SYDVKM. The V segment lost 5 bases and the J segment 4 bases; nucleotides outside the gene matches: 3.

The chain has TRBV5-1 and TRBJ1-1, with unresolved D. Germline loops: CDR1 SGHRS, CDR2 YFSETQ. The CDR3 contains 14 residues. V was shortened by 2 bases and J by 1 base, with 9 bases between the two germline ends. CDR3 protein: CASSFGSGNTEAFF. CDR3 nucleotides: TGCGCCAGCAGCTTTGGATCAGGGAACACTGAAGCTTTCTTT. Supplemented by reference TRBV5-1 and TRBJ1-1, the full variable domain reads KAGVTQTPRYLIKTRGQQVTLSCSPISGHRSVSWYQQTPGQGLQFLFEYFSETQRNKGNFPGRFSGRQFSNSRSEMNVSTLELGDSALYLCASSFGSGNTEAFFGQGTRLTVV.

This clonotype was counted a few times. The chain carries TRBV28 and TRBJ1-2; D is unclear. Trimming cost V 3 bases and J 4 bases, with 3 bases left between them. Germline CDR1 and CDR2: MDHEN and SYDVKM. The CDR3 is 11 amino acids. The CDR3 spells CASSFLYGYTF. The CDR3 nucleotides are TGTGCCAGCAGTTTTCTCTATGGCTACACCTTC.

This clonotype was seen a few times. This chain uses TRBV4-3 with TRBJ1-2; D not resolved. The germline CDR1 and CDR2 sequences are LGHNA and YSLEER. With 0 bases removed from V and 1 base from J, the gap between germline ends came to 9 bases. The length of the CDR3 is 15 residues. CDR3 coding DNA: TGCGCCAGCAGCCAAGAGTCGTCCGTTAACTATGGCTACACCTTC. Protein sequence: CASSQESSVNYGYTF.

This clonotype appeared a few times. The rearrangement links TRBV9 to TRBJ2-3; 10 bases match TRBD2. Unmatched junction bases numbered 8, after V lost 0 bases and J lost 4 bases. CDR1 and CDR2 from the germline V gene are SGDLS and YYNGEE. The CDR3 sequence is 17 residues long. The CDR3 reads CASSVDRWSGGADTQYF. DNA for the CDR3: TGTGCCAGCAGCGTAGATAGGTGGAGCGGGGGGGCAGATACGCAGTATTTT. Using reference TRBV9 and TRBJ2-3 for the parts outside the CDR3, the full variable domain is DSGVTQTPKHLITATGQRVTLRCSPRSGDLSVYWYQQSLDQGLQFLIQYYNGEERAKGNILERFSAQQFPDLHSELNLSSLELGDSALYFCASSVDRWSGGADTQYFGPGTRLTVL.

This chain joins TRBV6-1 and TRBJ2-7, with 7 bases matching TRBD2. V was clipped by 8 bases and J by 2 bases; unmatched bases: 9. The germline gives CDR1 MNHNS, CDR2 SASEGT. The CDR3 covers 14 residues. CDR3 loop: CASYPGGGPYEQYV. The CDR3 bases are TGTGCCAGCTACCCGGGGGGTGGTCCCTACGAGCAGTACGTC.

This clonotype was counted between two and nine times. The rearrangement uses TRBV4-1 and TRBJ1-6; 7 bases map to TRBD1. The CDR3 runs 17 residues. After removal of 3 bases from V and 0 bases from J, the junction contained 5 bases not matched to a gene. Germline CDR1 MGHRA, CDR2 YSYEKL. DNA of the CDR3: TGCGCCAGCAGCCAGGAGGACAGGAGCTCCTATAATTCACCCCTCCACTTT. Translating gives CASSQEDRSSYNSPLHF.

This clonotype appeared many times. The chain links TRBV5-1 to TRBJ1-1, with unresolved D. The CDR3 consists of 15 residues. V lost 5 bases and J lost 5, with 19 bases in between. Germline-derived CDR1 and CDR2 are SGHRS and YFSETQ. The CDR3 spells CASSLLLGKETEAFF. The CDR3 bases are TGCGCCAGCAGTTTACTATTGGGAAAAGAGACTGAAGCTTTCTTT.

This clonotype was detected ten times or more. Germline and junction disagree at one end, which may indicate a read error. V gene TRBV5-1 combines with J gene TRBJ2-1, with 8 bases that match TRBD2. Looked up from germline, CDR1 is SGHRS and CDR2 is YFSETQ. The CDR3 is 16 residues long. CDR3 DNA: TGCGCCAGCAGTTTGGGGCCCCTAGCGGGCTACAATGAGCAGTTCTTC. Its protein product is CASSLGPLAGYNEQFF.

The rearrangement links TRBV7-2 to TRBJ1-5; D is possibly TRBD1 (5 bases). V was trimmed by 7 bases and J by 3 bases, leaving 13 bases between them. The CDR3 is 14 residues long. Germline V gene sequence: CDR1 SGHTA, CDR2 FQGNSA. CDR3 DNA sequence: TGTGCCAGCACTCCGGGGCAGTCCAATCAGCCCCAGCATTTT. It yields the protein CASTPGQSNQPQHF.

The V gene is TRBV7-2, the J gene TRBJ1-6; 9 bases align to TRBD1. V gave up 1 base and J gave up 10 bases; unmatched junction bases: 11. Germline CDR1 and CDR2: SGHTA and FQGNSA. The CDR3 is 17 residues long. CDR3 DNA sequence: TGTGCCAGCAGCTTAGGGACAGGGGCCCCCTTTATATCACCCCTCCACTTT. It specifies CASSLGTGAPFISPLHF.

Only a few counts were recorded for this clonotype. J is TRBJ2-1 and V is TRBV5-6; a weak D match, TRBD2 (6 bases). The CDR3 loop spans 13 amino acids. Germline loops: CDR1 SGHDT, CDR2 YYEEEE. The V end was cut by 3 bases, the J end by 2 bases, with 6 bases between. CDR3 DNA: TGTGCCAGCAGCTGGGGGGCCTACAATGAGCAGTTCTTC. Protein: CASSWGAYNEQFF. Using reference TRBV5-6 and TRBJ2-1 for the parts outside the CDR3, the full variable domain is DAGVTQSPTHLIKTRGQQVTLRCSPKSGHDTVSWYQQALGQGPQFIFQYYEEEERQRGNFPDRFSGHQFPNYSSELNVNALLLGDSALYLCASSWGAYNEQFFGPGTRLTVL.

This clonotype was observed a few times. The CDR3 loop is CASSPGTSGPQETQYF. CDR3 sequence (DNA): TGTGCCAGCAGCCCGGGGACTAGCGGCCCCCAAGAGACCCAGTACTTC. The chain has TRBV7-3 and TRBJ2-5; 11 nucleotides align to TRBD2. This CDR3 comprises 16 residues. Germline CDR1 SGHTA, CDR2 FQGTGA. With V trimmed by 5 bases and J by 1 base, 6 bases remained unmatched.

This clonotype was observed a few times. This chain connects TRBV12-3 or TRBV12-4 to TRBJ2-1; 8 bases line up with TRBD1. This CDR3 spans 17 amino acids. V shed 2 bases and J 2 bases; nucleotides not matched to a gene: 8. CDR3 residues: CASSLTRTGSTYNEQFF. The CDR3 bases are TGTGCCAGCAGTTTAACCCGGACAGGGTCCACCTACAATGAGCAGTTCTTC.

This clonotype was counted a few times. The chain combines TRBV4-3 with TRBJ2-3; D may be TRBD2 (5 bases). V was shortened by 0 bases and J by 0 bases, with 13 bases between the two germline ends. Germline CDR1 and CDR2: LGHNA and YSLEER. This CDR3 region has 17 residues. The CDR3 nucleotides are TGCGCCAGCAGCCAAGAGAATTCGGGAAGAAGCACAGATACGCAGTATTTT. Its protein is CASSQENSGRSTDTQYF.